The following is a T cell receptor beta chain sequence with its context. One end of the junction does not line up with germline, which may come from a read error. The protocol was immunoSEQ multiplex PCR, while the TCRdb copy is restricted to in-frame clones and leaves out a portion. Found here are about 210,000 clones, around 84% of them singletons; the top ten hold 18%. The data originate from a study of blood T cell repertoires in COVID-19. The CDR3 runs 14 residues. The germline V gene has CDR1 SGHNT and CDR2 YENEEA. The clonotype originates from a man in his forties who had recovered from COVID-19. This chain joins TRBV11-3 and TRBJ1-1; D gene uncertain. The specimen sequenced was PBMCs or T cells enriched from blood (not recorded which). The CDR3 nucleotides are TGTGCTAGCAGCTCAGTTTTCATGAACACTGAAGCTTTCTTT. The encoded protein is CASSSVFMNTEAFF. Combining the CDR3 with reference TRBV11-3 and TRBJ1-1 gives the whole variable domain EAGVVQSPRYKIIEKKQPVAFWCNPISGHNTLYWYLQNLGQGPELLIRYENEEAVDDSQLPKDRFSAERLKGVDSTLKIQPAELGDSAVYLCASSSVFMNTEAFFGQGTRLTVV.